The clone carrying this T cell receptor beta chain was seen a handful of times. The antigen remains unidentified. This sample was included in a study of beta chain features in type 1 diabetes. Findings of the study overall: Shorter TCRB CDR3s, moderately but significantly so, were found in Type 1 diabetes patients in all four CD4+ subsets. PCR, the amplification step, might favor shorter templates, equally in patients and controls.

Reverse transcription of all isolated RNA meant that expressed TCRB transcripts were sequenced. Read counts averaged roughly 3.7 million for samples of naive, central memory and regulatory T cells. Data came from immunoSEQ multiplex PCR; TCRdb stores just in-frame clones and leaves some out. This table has hundreds of thousands of clones, roughly 9.6% appearing once. The CDR3 totals 11 residues. Germline V gene data show CDR1 as SQVTM and CDR2 as ANQGSEA. The ends were cut back, 7 bases at V and 5 bases at J, with 11 bases in the middle. This TCR came from a woman between 18 and 29 years old in good health. The gene calls are TRBV29-1 and TRBJ1-1; D might be TRBD1 (5 bases). Material: naive CD4+ T cells from blood. DNA for the CDR3: TGCAGCGCTAACCCAGGGACTGAAGCTTTCTTT. This gives the protein CSANPGTEAFF.